This TCR beta chain was captured in a study of CD8+ T cells in alopecia areata. Trimming removed 1 base from V and 13 bases from J, with 11 bases in between. Germline lookup yields CDR1 SNHLY and CDR2 FYNNEI. CDR3 length equals 12 residues. Specified treatment: oral pan-JAK inhibitor, 5-10 mg twice daily. Sequencing templates came from extracted RNA that was reverse transcribed into cDNA. Produced via immunoSEQ multiplex PCR; TCRdb's table is partial and in-frame only. The sample includes 150,000 to 200,000 clones, approximately 62% of them seen just once. The sequence derives from a human donor with alopecia areata. The V gene is TRBV2, the J gene TRBJ2-1; unclear D gene. The source material was CD4+ T cells sorted from blood, sampled at week 24, from a patient treated with tofacitinib. In DNA, the CDR3 is TGTGCCAGCAGTGAAGGGTATGACTGCCAGTTCTTC. Translation: CASSEGYDCQFF. Full variable domain (missing parts from reference TRBV2 and TRBJ2-1): EPEVTQTPSHQVTQMGQEVILRCVPISNHLYFYWYRQILGQKVEFLVSFYNNEISEKSEIFDDQFSVERPDGSNFTLKIRSTKLEDSAMYFCASSEGYDCQFFGPGTRLTVL.